This passage covers 30 T cell receptor beta chains from one sample sequenced in a study of cytomegalovirus exposure and HLA in healthy donors. PCR involved 60 Vbeta and 13 Jbeta primers. Sequenced by immunoSEQ multiplex PCR; TCRdb stores in-frame clones only, minus some. The table lists nearly 110,000 clones, approximately 79% of them singletons. Source material: PBMCs. The receptors were gathered from a man in his late teens or twenties in good health and CMV-seronegative.

V and J are TRBV9 and TRBJ2-5, with 8 bases aligning to TRBD2. Germline values: CDR1 SGDLS, CDR2 YYNGEE. The junction had 7 bases not matched to a gene; V was cut back by 1 base and J by 5 bases. CDR3 size: 15 residues. The CDR3 DNA reads as TGTGCCAGCAGCGTACGGGGGGGGCCCTTGGAGACCCAGTACTTC. This translates into CASSVRGGPLETQYF.

This chain connects TRBV28 to TRBJ2-3, with 13 bases lining up with TRBD2. The CDR3 consists of 17 residues. The V segment lost 5 bases and the J segment 0 bases; nucleotides outside the gene matches: 5. Germline CDR1 and CDR2: MDHEN and SYDVKM. CDR3 loop: CASSPGLAGVSTDTQYF. The DNA of the CDR3 is TGTGCCAGCAGTCCCGGACTAGCGGGGGTGAGCACAGATACGCAGTATTTT.

The V gene is TRBV2, the J gene TRBJ1-2, with a tentative D call TRBD1 (6 bases). V gave up 4 bases and J gave up 6 bases, with 9 bases separating them. Germline values: CDR1 SNHLY, CDR2 FYNNEI. The CDR3 contains 12 residues. CDR3 in amino acids: CASSASGDGYTF. The CDR3 DNA is TGTGCCAGCAGTGCCTCAGGGGATGGCTACACCTTC.

The V gene is TRBV28, the J gene TRBJ2-7; maybe TRBD1 (6 bases). V was cut by 10 bases and J by 3 bases, with 19 bases left in between. Looked up from germline, CDR1 is MDHEN and CDR2 is SYDVKM. CDR3 size: 14 residues. CDR3 in DNA: TGTGCCACCAACCCCCAGGGGCCGAGCTACGAGCAGTACTTC. Translation gives CATNPQGPSYEQYF.

The genes are TRBV10-3 and TRBJ2-3, with D possibly being TRBD1 (5 bases). Germline assignment: CDR1 ENHRY and CDR2 SYGVKD. CDR3 size: 12 residues. The V end was cut by 4 bases, the J end by 4 bases, with 6 bases between. CDR3 in amino acids: CAISAGPDTQYF. For the CDR3, the DNA is TGTGCCATCAGTGCAGGGCCAGATACGCAGTATTTT.

This rearrangement joins TRBV14 to TRBJ2-5; D remains unclear. V gave up 2 bases and J gave up 2 bases, with 9 bases separating them. Germline CDR1 reads SGHDN; CDR2 reads FVKESK. There are 14 residues in the CDR3. CDR3 in amino acids: CASSQWAEQETQYF. The CDR3 DNA sequence: TGTGCCAGCAGCCAATGGGCAGAACAAGAGACCCAGTACTTC.

The genes are TRBV9 and TRBJ2-2; 10 bases are shared with TRBD2. There are 16 residues in the CDR3. The trim removed 0 bases at V and 4 bases at J, leaving 3 bases unmatched. Germline V gene lookup returns CDR1 SGDLS and CDR2 YYNGEE. The CDR3 protein is CASSVASGGVTGELFF. CDR3 bases: TGTGCCAGCAGCGTAGCGAGCGGGGGGGTCACCGGGGAGCTGTTTTTT.

As DNA, the CDR3 is TGTGCCAGCAGCCAGGGTGTCACAGATACGCAGTATTTT. Protein: CASSQGVTDTQYF. This chain connects TRBV7-6 to TRBJ2-3; D is perhaps TRBD1 (5 bases). Per germline, CDR1 SGHVS and CDR2 FNYEAQ. Trimming removed 5 bases at V and 2 bases at J, with 8 bases between. CDR3 length: 13 residues.

Worth noting for this clone: A junction boundary mismatches the germline segment, possibly from a read error. The genes are TRBV5-1 and TRBJ1-5; 7 bases map to TRBD1. The CDR3 consists of 14 residues. Germline V gene sequence: CDR1 SGHRS, CDR2 YFSETQ. CDR3 bases: TGTGCCAGCAGCCCGGGACAGCGCAATCAGCCCCAGCATTTT. Protein: CASSPGQRNQPQHF.

V gene TRBV6-1 combines with J gene TRBJ2-7; TRBD2 aligns across 8 bases. Germline trimming cut 8 bases from V and 3 bases from J; bases unmatched to any gene: 9. CDR1 is MNHNS, CDR2 SASEGT, per germline. This CDR3 contains 14 residues. This CDR3 reads CASAGRGKNYEQYF. The DNA for the CDR3 is TGTGCCAGCGCCGGGAGGGGTAAAAACTACGAGCAGTACTTC.

This clone has a single count. The chain combines TRBV7-9 with TRBJ2-5; D is perhaps TRBD2 (6 bases). The DNA end favors TRBJ2-7, so the J call may be wrong. Germline CDR1 reads SEHNR; CDR2 reads FQNEAQ (reference sequence). CDR3 size: 13 residues. CDR3 residues: CASSLAGGVEQYF. Written as DNA, the CDR3 is TGTGCCAGCAGCTTAGCAGGAGGGGTCGAGCAGTACTTC.

The chain links TRBV6-5 to TRBJ2-2; D is ambiguous. Germline CDR1 is MNHEY and CDR2 is SVGAGI. CDR3 length: 13 amino acids. V lost 1 base, J lost 7 bases, and 7 bases lay in between. CDR3 bases: TGTGCCAGCAGTTACTACGTAGTCGGGGAGCTGTTTTTT. It yields the protein CASSYYVVGELFF.

The chain couples TRBV21-1 to TRBJ2-1; the table names TRBD2, a call not compared with the DNA. TRBV21-1 is assigned pseudogene status. This CDR3 comprises 15 residues. The CDR3, as DNA: TGTGCCAGATGGATGTTAGCGGGTAACTACAATGAGCAGTTCTTC. Amino acids: CARWMLAGNYNEQFF.

The count of this clone is one. The J gene is TRBJ2-1, the V gene TRBV28; no clear D. The germline CDR1 and CDR2 sequences are MDHEN and SYDVKM. The CDR3 length is 12 residues. Trimming removed 3 bases at V and 4 bases at J, with 4 bases between. The CDR3: CASSFQYNEQFF. For the CDR3, the DNA is TGTGCCAGCAGTTTTCAATACAATGAGCAGTTCTTC.

The gene calls are TRBV6-1 and TRBJ2-2, with 8 bases aligning to TRBD1. The CDR3 has 14 amino acids. Trimming cost V 6 bases and J 4 bases; bases outside gene matches: 4. Germline CDR1 reads MNHNS; CDR2 reads SASEGT. The CDR3 spells CASSPTGGTGELFF. DNA of the CDR3: TGTGCCAGCAGCCCTACAGGGGGCACCGGGGAGCTGTTTTTT.

The V gene is TRBV5-1, the J gene TRBJ1-1; D is uncertain. Deletions cut 1 base from V and 7 bases from J, with 8 bases between. This CDR3 has 12 amino acids. Germline V gives CDR1 SGHRS, CDR2 YFSETQ. The CDR3 spells CASSLSENEAFF. The CDR3 DNA reads as TGCGCCAGCAGCTTGAGCGAGAATGAAGCTTTCTTT.

The rearrangement joins TRBV2 to TRBJ2-3; tentative D call: TRBD2 (6 bases). Germline CDR1 reads SNHLY; CDR2 reads FYNNEI. CDR3 size: 14 residues. V was pared by 4 bases and J by 2 bases, with 10 bases between. The CDR3 loop reads CASSGGGVTDTQYF. CDR3 sequence (DNA): TGTGCCAGCAGTGGCGGCGGGGTCACAGATACGCAGTATTTT.

The chain uses TRBV27 and TRBJ2-1, with TRBD2 matching 8 bases. The germline gives CDR1 MNHEY, CDR2 SMNVEV (reference sequence). With 2 bases clipped from V and 9 bases from J, the junction kept 9 bases outside the gene matches. This CDR3 region has 15 residues. The CDR3 nucleotides are TGTGCCAGCAGTTTAGACCCCGGGGGGGCAGGTGAGCAGTTCTTC. Translation: CASSLDPGGAGEQFF.

The chain combines TRBV2 with TRBJ1-5, with a weak D call TRBD1 (5 bases). The germline V gene encodes CDR1 SNHLY and CDR2 FYNNEI. Trimming cost V 4 bases and J 0 bases, with 16 bases left between them. CDR3 length: 17 amino acids. As DNA, the CDR3 is TGTGCCAGCAGTGTAGTCCCTCAGGGTTATAGCAATCAGCCCCAGCATTTT. Translated: CASSVVPQGYSNQPQHF.

The gene calls are TRBV19 and TRBJ2-3; no clear D. Germline V CDR1 and CDR2: LNHDA, SQIVND (reference sequence). Trimming cost V 6 bases and J 8 bases, with 18 bases left between them. The length of the CDR3 is 14 residues. The DNA for the CDR3 is TGTGCCAGTAGGCCTTCCAGGATGCAAGGTACGCAGTATTTT. Translation gives CASRPSRMQGTQYF.

The chain carries TRBV5-1 and TRBJ2-7; TRBD1 might be the D (5 bases). V was cut by 0 bases and J by 7 bases, with 14 bases left in between. The CDR3 loop spans 14 amino acids. Germline V gene sequence: CDR1 SGHRS, CDR2 YFSETQ. CDR3 in DNA: TGCGCCAGCAGCTTGGTTACAGGCCCACGGGAGCAGTACTTC. Its translation: CASSLVTGPREQYF.

J is TRBJ1-1 and V is TRBV15; D not resolved. V lost 1 base and J 4 bases, leaving 7 bases between the germline ends. The CDR3 has 13 residues. CDR1 LNHNV and CDR2 YYDKDF come from the germline V gene (reference sequence). The CDR3 DNA sequence: TGTGCCACCAGCAGAGTCAGAAGCACTGAAGCTTTCTTT. Protein product: CATSRVRSTEAFF.

This chain connects TRBV15 to TRBJ1-2; weak D call: TRBD1 (5 bases). Germline CDR1 LNHNV, CDR2 YYDKDF (reference sequence). The CDR3 is 14 residues long. V was clipped by 0 bases and J by 4 bases, with 9 bases between them. The CDR3 reads CATSRDRGSYGYTF. In DNA form, the CDR3 reads TGTGCCACCAGCAGAGATCGGGGGAGCTATGGCTACACCTTC.

This sequence joins TRBV7-2 and TRBJ1-3; D remains ambiguous. The CDR3 runs 15 residues. Trimming removed 4 bases from V and 3 bases from J, with 13 bases in between. Germline CDR1 SGHTA, CDR2 FQGNSA. This CDR3 reads CASSSQDGLGNTIYF. The CDR3 nucleotides read TGTGCCAGCAGCTCCCAAGATGGGCTTGGAAACACCATATATTTT.

The chain combines TRBV11-2 with TRBJ2-3; TRBD2 matches at 11 bases. Germline CDR1 SGHAT, CDR2 FQNNGV. J gave up 6 bases and V 1 base, and 6 bases lay outside the gene matches. This CDR3 contains 16 residues. The CDR3 nucleotides are TGTGCCAGCAGCTTAGCGCCTAGCGGGGGGAGGGATACGCAGTATTTT. Its translation: CASSLAPSGGRDTQYF.

V gene TRBV9 combines with J gene TRBJ2-3, with a weak D call TRBD1 (5 bases). The germline V gene encodes CDR1 SGDLS and CDR2 YYNGEE. This CDR3 spans 16 amino acids. V lost 0 bases and J 7 bases, leaving 18 bases between the germline ends. The CDR3 DNA reads TGTGCCAGCAGCGTAGGTCTTCGGACATCCACGAATACGCAGTATTTT. Its protein product is CASSVGLRTSTNTQYF.

J is TRBJ2-5 and V is TRBV2, with 7 bases identical to TRBD1. V dropped 4 bases and J dropped 11; count of bases not matched to a gene: 10. The CDR3 runs to 13 residues. Germline V lookup: CDR1 SNHLY, CDR2 FYNNEI. In nucleotides, the CDR3 is TGTGCCAGCAGTGTTGGGGACAGATCTGAGCAGTACTTC. Amino acid sequence: CASSVGDRSEQYF.

The chain recombines TRBV9 with TRBJ2-1; TRBD2 is a possible D gene (7 bases). CDR1 and CDR2 (germline): SGDLS, YYNGEE. The V and J ends lost 3 bases and 3 bases respectively, with 16 bases between them. The CDR3 runs to 16 residues. The CDR3 DNA follows: TGTGCCAGCAGCGAGAGGGGGGGCGGGAGCTACAATGAGCAGTTCTTC. Protein: CASSERGGGSYNEQFF.

J is TRBJ1-5 and V is TRBV2; tentative D call: TRBD1 (5 bases). V dropped 4 bases and J dropped 1 base, with 5 bases sitting between them. The CDR3 length is 13 residues. The V gene's germline CDR1 is SNHLY and CDR2 FYNNEI. The CDR3 coding sequence is TGTGCCAGCAGTGGACAGAGCAATCAGCCCCAGCATTTT. It translates to CASSGQSNQPQHF.

This chain connects TRBV28 to TRBJ1-1, with D maybe TRBD1 (5 bases). The CDR3 loop spans 11 amino acids. V was trimmed by 6 bases and J by 7 bases, leaving 9 bases between them. Germline-derived CDR1 and CDR2 are MDHEN and SYDVKM. CDR3 loop: CASRRQREAFF. CDR3 coding DNA: TGTGCCAGCAGAAGACAGCGTGAAGCTTTCTTT.